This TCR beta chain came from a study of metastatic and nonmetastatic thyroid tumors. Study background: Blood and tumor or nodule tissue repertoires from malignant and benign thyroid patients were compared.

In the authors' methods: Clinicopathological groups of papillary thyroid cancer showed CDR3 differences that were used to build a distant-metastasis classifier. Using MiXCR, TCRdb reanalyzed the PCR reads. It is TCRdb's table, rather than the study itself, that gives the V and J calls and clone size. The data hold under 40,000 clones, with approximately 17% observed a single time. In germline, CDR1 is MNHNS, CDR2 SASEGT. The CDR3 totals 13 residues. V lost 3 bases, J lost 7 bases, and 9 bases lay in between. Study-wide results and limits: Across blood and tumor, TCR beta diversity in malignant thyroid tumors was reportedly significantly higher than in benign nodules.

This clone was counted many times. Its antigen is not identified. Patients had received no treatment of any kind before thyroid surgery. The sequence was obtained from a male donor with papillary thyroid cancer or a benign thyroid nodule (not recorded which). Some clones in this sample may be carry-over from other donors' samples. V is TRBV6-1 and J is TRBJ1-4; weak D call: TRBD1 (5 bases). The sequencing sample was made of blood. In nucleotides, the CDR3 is TGTGCCAGCAGTGAGACAGTCGCTGAAAAACTGTTTTTT. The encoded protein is CASSETVAEKLFF.